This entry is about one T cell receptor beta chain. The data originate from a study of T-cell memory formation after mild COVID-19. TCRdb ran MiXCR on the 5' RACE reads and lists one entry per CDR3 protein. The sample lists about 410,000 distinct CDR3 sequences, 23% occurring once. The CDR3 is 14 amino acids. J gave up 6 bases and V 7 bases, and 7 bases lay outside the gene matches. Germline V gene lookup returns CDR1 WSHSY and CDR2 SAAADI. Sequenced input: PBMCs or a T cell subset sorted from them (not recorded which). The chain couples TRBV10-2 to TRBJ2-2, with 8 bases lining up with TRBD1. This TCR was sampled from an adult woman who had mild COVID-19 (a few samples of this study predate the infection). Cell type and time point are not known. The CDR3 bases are TGCGCCAGCACCCTGGACAGGGCGCCCGGGGAGCTGTTTTTT. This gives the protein CASTLDRAPGELFF.